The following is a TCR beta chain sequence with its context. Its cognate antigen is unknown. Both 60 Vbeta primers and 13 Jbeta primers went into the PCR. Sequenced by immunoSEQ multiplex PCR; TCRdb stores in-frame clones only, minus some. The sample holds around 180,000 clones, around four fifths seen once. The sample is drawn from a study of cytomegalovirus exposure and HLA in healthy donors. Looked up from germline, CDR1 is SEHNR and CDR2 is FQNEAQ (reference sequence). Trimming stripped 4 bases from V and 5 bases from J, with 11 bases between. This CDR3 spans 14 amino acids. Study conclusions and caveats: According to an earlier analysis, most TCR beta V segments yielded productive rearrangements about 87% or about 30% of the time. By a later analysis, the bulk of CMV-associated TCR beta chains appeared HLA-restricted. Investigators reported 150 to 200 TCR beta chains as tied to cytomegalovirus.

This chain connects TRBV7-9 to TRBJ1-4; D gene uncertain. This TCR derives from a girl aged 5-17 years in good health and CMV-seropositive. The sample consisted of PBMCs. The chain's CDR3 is CASSYEALNEKLFF. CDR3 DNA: TGTGCCAGCAGCTATGAAGCTCTCAATGAAAAACTGTTTTTT.